The text below deals with one TCR beta chain. Its cognate antigen has yet to be identified. Per-base qualities were not stored, and no clone one base away is much larger. Each collaborating institution followed its own protocols to collect whole blood in K2EDTA tubes. For TCRbeta analysis, collaborators shipped samples as frozen whole blood, isolated PBMCs, or DNA extracted from either of those sample types. At the junction V is shortened by 3 bases and J by 8 bases, with 19 bases in between. The germline V gene sets CDR1 to SGHTA and CDR2 to FQGNSA. The CDR3 measures 15 amino acids from cysteine to phenylalanine. Only CDR3 DNA remains: 45 bases, in frame from the first base. This sample was included in a study of blood T cell repertoires in COVID-19 (dated by TCRdb to the early 2020s). About the investigation overall: The collaborator samples originated in the United States, Italy and Spain and spanned the acute and convalescent phases of COVID-19. The prospective study material was composed of cDNA or gDNA derived from T cells, B-cell-depleted T cells, or PBMCs. Deeply sampled blood TCRbeta repertoires from subjects exposed to, actively infected with, or recovered from COVID-19 were included in the dataset. The repertoires were released in a freely available public database meant as a resource for research on the immune response to SARS-CoV-2. Samples came from the ongoing ImmuneRACE study (first 160 participants) plus 1,254 subjects from 6 global collaborators. Sample metadata almost always included a de-identified subject ID, COVID-19 status, age in years and sex. Where available, HLA class I and class II types were obtained from metadata supplied by the sample provider rather than from assay-based typing. Overall study outcomes, separate from this receptor: The amount of clinical and demographic metadata varied by source and participant and was provided uncurated.

TCRbeta CDR3 regions were amplified from genomic DNA by means of the immunoSEQ Assay, a bias-controlled multiplex PCR. The study's processing was this. Within the assay, amplification of reference gene primers was used to estimate how many nucleated cells each sample contained. Sequence reads were collapsed and filtered to measure the absolute abundance of every unique TCRbeta CDR3 rearrangement. Productive Simpson clonality was computed per sample as the square root of Simpson's diversity index over productive rearrangements. TCRdb mirrors the immuneACCESS table, restricted to in-frame sequences. Some clones are absent from its copies; in checked studies, under half trace to an unresolved V gene, and the reason for the others is unknown. V and J calls and clone size are as listed in that table; D and trimming were resolved from the DNA. The sample yields more than 110,000 clones; 60% to 85% were counted once. More than 3.5% of the sample belongs to the ten largest clones.

The receptor chain draws on TRBV7-2 and TRBJ1-2; TRBD1 is perhaps the D gene, given 6 matching bases. The receptor was derived from an elderly woman with active or convalescent COVID-19. The material sequenced was peripheral blood. The encoded CDR3 is CASSFPFQGLGGYTF. Read as DNA, the sequence is TGTGCCAGCAGCTTTCCCTTCCAGGGGCTAGGAGGCTACACCTTC.